Each of the 11 T cell receptor beta chains below was sequenced from the same sample in a study of T cell responses to AZD1222 COVID-19 vaccine. Sequencing used immunoSEQ multiplex PCR; TCRdb keeps in-frame clones, though not all of them. In the table there are over 150,000 clones, around 91% of which are singletons. This specimen consisted of peripheral blood, obtained on day 0 of AZD1222 vaccination. The receptors come from an adult in good health.

This sequence joins TRBV28 and TRBJ2-3; 7 bases fit TRBD2. The CDR3 has 17 amino acids. V was pared by 5 bases and J by 2 bases, with 13 bases of the junction left unmatched. Per germline, CDR1 MDHEN and CDR2 SYDVKM. This chain's CDR3 is CASSPPHWRGTTDTQYF. In nucleotides, the CDR3 is TGTGCCAGCAGTCCCCCCCATTGGCGGGGGACCACAGATACGCAGTATTTT.

The table lists this clone with a count of one. The J gene is TRBJ1-4, the V gene TRBV9; weak D call: TRBD1 (5 bases). Germline assignment: CDR1 SGDLS and CDR2 YYNGEE. This CDR3 has 14 residues. Trimming stripped 0 bases from V and 7 bases from J, with 10 bases between. The CDR3 DNA follows: TGTGCCAGCAGCGTAGTGGCAGGGAGTGAAAAACTGTTTTTT. This gives the protein CASSVVAGSEKLFF.

V is TRBV5-1 and J is TRBJ1-6, with 7 bases that match TRBD1. CDR1 is SGHRS, CDR2 YFSETQ, per germline. The CDR3 contains 14 residues. The ends lost 0 bases at V and 7 bases at J; junction bases unmatched: 1. CDR3 nucleotide sequence: TGCGCCAGCAGCTTGGGGACAGGAAATTCACCCCTCCACTTT. It codes for CASSLGTGNSPLHF.

The CDR3 sequence: CASSPESRDRRWGNQPQHF. The CDR3 DNA sequence: TGTGCCAGCAGTCCCGAGTCCCGGGACAGGCGGTGGGGCAATCAGCCCCAGCATTTT. V is TRBV28 and J is TRBJ1-5; 8 bases agree with TRBD1. Germline CDR1 reads MDHEN; CDR2 reads SYDVKM. The CDR3 has 19 amino acids. Trimming at V came to 5 bases and at J to 2 bases, leaving 17 bases not matched to a gene.

The chain recombines TRBV6-5 with TRBJ1-6; D uncertain. V was clipped by 9 bases and J by 0 bases, with 9 bases between them. The germline V gene has CDR1 MNHEY and CDR2 SVGAGI. This CDR3 has 14 residues. In nucleotides, the CDR3 is TGTGCCAGTCGACTAATCTCCTATAATTCACCCCTCCACTTT. Its protein is CASRLISYNSPLHF.

This clone appeared a single time. The genes are TRBV2 and TRBJ1-2; maybe TRBD1 (5 bases). The germline CDR1 and CDR2 sequences are SNHLY and FYNNEI. This CDR3 contains 13 residues. The V end was cut by 3 bases, the J end by 7 bases, with 12 bases between. The CDR3 region is CASSEGEVGGYTF. The CDR3 DNA follows: TGTGCCAGCAGTGAGGGGGAGGTGGGTGGCTACACCTTC.

The chain has TRBV4-1 and TRBJ2-7, with D unresolved. Trimming left V 0 bases short and J 0 bases short, with 9 bases between. CDR1 MGHRA and CDR2 YSYEKL come from the germline V gene. The CDR3 covers 15 residues. CDR3 residues: CASSQEFPVSYEQYF. The CDR3 DNA reads TGCGCCAGCAGCCAAGAATTTCCGGTCTCCTACGAGCAGTACTTC.

The rearrangement joins TRBV5-1 to TRBJ1-2; D gene unclear. This CDR3 has 14 amino acids. CDR1 SGHRS and CDR2 YFSETQ come from the germline V gene. Trimming left V 1 base short and J 3 bases short, with 10 bases between. The CDR3 sequence: CASSLTDGHYGYTF. The DNA for the CDR3 is TGCGCCAGCAGCTTGACCGACGGCCACTATGGCTACACCTTC.

The rearrangement joins TRBV6-2 or TRBV6-3 to TRBJ2-3, with 10 nucleotides matching TRBD2. CDR1 and CDR2 from the germline V gene are MNHEY and SVGEGT. The CDR3 loop spans 16 amino acids. Trimming at V came to 2 bases and at J to 5 bases, leaving 7 bases not matched to a gene. For the CDR3, the DNA is TGTGCCAGCAGTTACGGAAGCGGGGGGGTTGAAGATACGCAGTATTTT. The encoded protein is CASSYGSGGVEDTQYF.

This chain uses TRBV7-2 with TRBJ2-5; 10 nucleotides align to TRBD2. After removal of 2 bases from V and 5 bases from J, the junction contained 8 bases not matched to a gene. This CDR3 comprises 16 residues. Germline values: CDR1 SGHTA, CDR2 FQGNSA. Here the CDR3 reads CASSLRGAGGPETQYF. The CDR3 coding sequence is TGTGCCAGCAGCTTAAGGGGAGCGGGGGGGCCCGAGACCCAGTACTTC.

The chain links TRBV29-1 to TRBJ2-7; D possibly corresponds to TRBD2 (5 bases). V lost 6 bases to trimming and J lost 0 bases, with 12 bases between them. The CDR3 contains 13 residues. From germline, CDR1 is SQVTM and CDR2 ANQGSEA. The CDR3 DNA sequence: TGCAGCGTCCGAGCCGGGGACTCCTACGAGCAGTACTTC. This translates into CSVRAGDSYEQYF.